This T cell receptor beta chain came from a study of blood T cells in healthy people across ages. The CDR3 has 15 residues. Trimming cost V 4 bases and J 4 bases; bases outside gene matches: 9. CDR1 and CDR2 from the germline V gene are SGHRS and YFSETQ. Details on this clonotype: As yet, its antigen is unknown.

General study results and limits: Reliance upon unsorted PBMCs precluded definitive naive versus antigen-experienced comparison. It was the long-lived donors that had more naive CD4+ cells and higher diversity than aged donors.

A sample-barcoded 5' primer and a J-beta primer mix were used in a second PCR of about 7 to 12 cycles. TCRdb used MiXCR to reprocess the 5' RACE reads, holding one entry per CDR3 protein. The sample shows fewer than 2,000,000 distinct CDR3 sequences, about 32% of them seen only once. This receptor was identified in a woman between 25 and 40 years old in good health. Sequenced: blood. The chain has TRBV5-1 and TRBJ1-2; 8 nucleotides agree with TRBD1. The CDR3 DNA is TGCGCCAGCAGCCCTCGGGACAGGCCTTTCTATGGCTACACCTTC. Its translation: CASSPRDRPFYGYTF. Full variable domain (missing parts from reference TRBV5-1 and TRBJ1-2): KAGVTQTPRYLIKTRGQQVTLSCSPISGHRSVSWYQQTPGQGLQFLFEYFSETQRNKGNFPGRFSGRQFSNSRSEMNVSTLELGDSALYLCASSPRDRPFYGYTFGSGTRLTVV.